The 32 T cell receptor beta chains presented below share a single source sample, sequenced in a study of OX40 agonist ivuxolimab in advanced cancers. Repertoires were generated with immunoSEQ multiplex PCR, while TCRdb's copy carries only in-frame clones and drops some. The top ten hold 3.7% of the sample, which has 55,000 to 70,000 clones, over 80% seen once. The sample was CD4+ or CD8+ T cells sorted from blood, taken in a trial of the OX40 agonist ivuxolimab. The receptors shown here come from an adult with an advanced solid tumor such as melanoma, head and neck, liver or kidney cancer.

This chain connects TRBV28 to TRBJ1-1; D uncertain. Germline V CDR1 and CDR2: MDHEN, SYDVKM. The CDR3 loop spans 15 amino acids. Deletions cut 2 bases from V and 10 bases from J, with 20 bases between. The CDR3 region is CASSLSLGVGPRAFF. In DNA, the CDR3 is TGTGCCAGCAGTTTAAGTCTTGGGGTGGGCCCCCGAGCTTTCTTT.

The chain combines TRBV2 with TRBJ2-1, with a weak D call TRBD2 (6 bases). V gave up 7 bases and J gave up 7 bases, with 17 bases separating them. From germline, CDR1 is SNHLY and CDR2 FYNNEI. The CDR3 consists of 14 residues. This chain's CDR3 is CASTPREVSNEQFF. The CDR3 nucleotides are TGTGCCAGCACCCCGAGGGAGGTCTCGAATGAGCAGTTCTTC.

The chain couples TRBV5-4 to TRBJ2-3; 9 bases are a match to TRBD2. CDR3 length: 16 residues. Germline values: CDR1 SGHNT, CDR2 YYREEE (reference sequence). J gave up 3 bases and V 5 bases, and 10 bases lay outside the gene matches. The CDR3 DNA sequence: TGTGCCAGCAGATCGAATAGCGGGAGTGGTACAGATACGCAGTATTTT. Translation: CASRSNSGSGTDTQYF.

V gene TRBV11-1 combines with J gene TRBJ2-7, with D possibly being TRBD1 or TRBD2 (5 bases each). Deletions cut 4 bases from V and 0 bases from J, with 16 bases between. This CDR3 has 16 residues. CDR1 is SGHAT and CDR2 is FQDESV in the germline V gene (reference sequence). DNA for the CDR3: TGTGCCAGCAGCTCGAGGGGCAGATCTTTCTCCTACGAGCAGTACTTC. Translating gives CASSSRGRSFSYEQYF.

V and J are TRBV5-1 and TRBJ2-7, with D perhaps TRBD1 (6 bases). From germline, CDR1 is SGHRS and CDR2 YFSETQ. V was pared by 5 bases and J by 3 bases, with 9 bases between. The CDR3 loop spans 12 amino acids. The CDR3 reads CASRGQNYEQYF. The CDR3 nucleotides read TGCGCCAGCAGAGGACAGAACTACGAGCAGTACTTC. Full variable domain (rest looked up from reference TRBV5-1 and TRBJ2-7): KAGVTQTPRYLIKTRGQQVTLSCSPISGHRSVSWYQQTPGQGLQFLFEYFSETQRNKGNFPGRFSGRQFSNSRSEMNVSTLELGDSALYLCASRGQNYEQYFGPGTRLTVT.

The chain joins TRBV7-2 to TRBJ1-2; 7 bases fit TRBD1. The CDR3 covers 12 residues. The junction had 6 bases not matched to a gene; V was cut back by 6 bases and J by 8 bases. Germline V gene data show CDR1 as SGHTA and CDR2 as FQGNSA. The CDR3 DNA reads TGTGCCAGCAGGCCAGGGGGGGAAGGCTACACCTTC. Translation gives CASRPGGEGYTF.

V is TRBV27 and J is TRBJ1-2; 8 positions match TRBD1. V lost 5 bases, J lost 4 bases, and 12 bases stayed unmatched. The germline CDR1 and CDR2 sequences are MNHEY and SMNVEV (reference sequence). This CDR3 is 16 amino acids long. CDR3 residues: CASSPGTGIKSYGYTF. DNA for the CDR3: TGTGCCAGCAGTCCGGGGACAGGTATTAAATCCTATGGCTACACCTTC.

CDR3 loop: CASSPRQGSMNTEAFF. CDR3 coding DNA: TGCGCCAGCAGCCCCCGACAGGGAAGCATGAACACTGAAGCTTTCTTT. The chain couples TRBV5-1 to TRBJ1-1; 7 positions match TRBD1. CDR3 length: 16 residues. CDR1 and CDR2 from the germline V gene are SGHRS and YFSETQ. Trimming at V came to 4 bases and at J to 0 bases, leaving 9 bases not matched to a gene.

The CDR3 region has the DNA TGTGCCAGCAGCCCGACATATAACTATGGCTACACCTTC. It encodes CASSPTYNYGYTF. The chain joins TRBV27 to TRBJ1-2; D remains ambiguous. The CDR3 sequence is 13 residues long. V lost 6 bases and J 1 base, leaving 9 bases between the germline ends. CDR1 is MNHEY and CDR2 is SMNVEV in the germline V gene (reference sequence).

The rearrangement uses TRBV28 and TRBJ1-5; a possible D gene is TRBD1 (6 bases). Germline V gene sequence: CDR1 MDHEN, CDR2 SYDVKM. V was clipped by 7 bases and J by 5 bases, with 12 bases between them. The CDR3 is made up of 13 amino acids. CDR3 residues: CASIEAGDQPQHF. CDR3 in DNA: TGTGCCAGCATTGAGGCAGGGGATCAGCCCCAGCATTTT.

The V call is TRBV28, the J call TRBJ2-7; D remains ambiguous. CDR3 length: 11 amino acids. The germline V gene encodes CDR1 MDHEN and CDR2 SYDVKM. Trimming stripped 6 bases from V and 2 bases from J, with 5 bases between. The CDR3 is CASRDTYEQYF. DNA of the CDR3: TGTGCCAGCAGGGATACCTACGAGCAGTACTTC.

The chain has TRBV12-5 and TRBJ1-5; 7 bases match TRBD1. V gave up 2 bases and J gave up 0 bases; unmatched junction bases: 16. The CDR3 has 20 residues. From germline, CDR1 is LGHNT and CDR2 FRNRAP. CDR3 in DNA: TGTGCTAGTGGTTTGTTGCTCTGGCAGGGGGGTACTTATAGCAATCAGCCCCAGCATTTT. Protein product: CASGLLLWQGGTYSNQPQHF.

This sequence joins TRBV5-1 and TRBJ1-1; TRBD1 matches at 9 bases. V shed 2 bases, J shed 4 bases, and the junction held 6 bases outside the gene matches. CDR3 length equals 15 residues. Germline V gene data show CDR1 as SGHRS and CDR2 as YFSETQ. CDR3 amino acids: CASSLGDRGVTEAFF. The CDR3 coding sequence is TGCGCCAGCAGCTTAGGAGACAGGGGGGTCACTGAAGCTTTCTTT.

The chain has TRBV9 and TRBJ2-2; D is unclear. With 3 bases removed from V and 6 bases from J, the gap between germline ends came to 18 bases. Germline CDR1 reads SGDLS; CDR2 reads YYNGEE. This CDR3 spans 16 amino acids. The CDR3 loop is CASSDHTSEPSGELFF. The CDR3 nucleotides are TGTGCCAGCAGCGATCACACCTCCGAACCTTCCGGGGAGCTGTTTTTT.

This rearrangement joins TRBV19 to TRBJ2-3; 11 nucleotides line up with TRBD2. Germline V gives CDR1 LNHDA, CDR2 SQIVND (reference sequence). The ends lost 0 bases at V and 2 bases at J; junction bases unmatched: 7. The CDR3 totals 18 residues. The CDR3 DNA reads TGTGCCAGTAGTATAGATCTCGGGACTAGCGGCCTCACAGATACGCAGTATTTT. This encodes CASSIDLGTSGLTDTQYF.

V gene TRBV11-3 combines with J gene TRBJ2-1, with no clear D. The germline V gene encodes CDR1 SGHNT and CDR2 YENEEA. The V end lost 5 bases, the J end lost 2 bases, and 13 bases lay between the germline ends. The CDR3 has 15 residues. The CDR3 region has the DNA TGTGCCAGCAGCCCCGGGTCTGAGCCCTACAATGAGCAGTTCTTC. Encoded protein: CASSPGSEPYNEQFF. Based on the CDR3 plus reference TRBV11-3 and TRBJ2-1, the full variable domain is EAGVVQSPRYKIIEKKQPVAFWCNPISGHNTLYWYLQNLGQGPELLIRYENEEAVDDSQLPKDRFSAERLKGVDSTLKIQPAELGDSAVYLCASSPGSEPYNEQFFGPGTRLTVL.

The chain carries TRBV27 and TRBJ1-5, with 7 bases identical to TRBD1. CDR3 size: 15 residues. Germline CDR1 and CDR2: MNHEY and SMNVEV (reference sequence). V was pared by 3 bases and J by 5 bases, with 7 bases of the junction left unmatched. The CDR3 reads CASSFDRVNDQPQHF. CDR3 nucleotides: TGTGCCAGCAGTTTCGACAGGGTGAATGATCAGCCCCAGCATTTT.

The chain combines TRBV25-1 with TRBJ2-7, with D unresolved. Per the germline V gene, CDR1 is MGHDK and CDR2 is SYGVNS. CDR3 length equals 11 residues. The V and J ends lost 2 bases and 7 bases respectively, with 6 bases between them. In DNA form, the CDR3 reads TGTGCCAGCAGTGAAGGTGTGGAGCAGTACTTC. It yields the protein CASSEGVEQYF.

V and J are TRBV11-3 and TRBJ2-7; TRBD2 matches 10 bases. Germline CDR1 SGHNT, CDR2 YENEEA. This CDR3 is built from 13 residues. With 8 bases clipped from V and 5 bases from J, the junction kept 6 bases outside the gene matches. CDR3 sequence: CASRFGTSDEQYF. CDR3 bases: TGTGCCAGCCGGTTCGGGACTAGCGACGAGCAGTACTTC.

The chain couples TRBV28 to TRBJ1-2; D perhaps matches TRBD1 (5 bases). Germline lookup yields CDR1 MDHEN and CDR2 SYDVKM. V lost 6 bases to trimming and J lost 5 bases, with 16 bases between them. This CDR3 is 14 amino acids long. CDR3 sequence (DNA): TGTGCCAGCAGCCCCCCGGGGCCTAGATATGGCTACACCTTC. Its translation: CASSPPGPRYGYTF.

The CDR3 DNA reads as TGCGCCAGCAGCTTTTCTGGCGAGCAGTACTTC. Translating it yields CASSFSGEQYF. The V and J genes are TRBV5-1 and TRBJ2-7, with unresolved D. The CDR3 runs to 11 residues. Germline V CDR1 and CDR2: SGHRS, YFSETQ. Trimming shortened V by 2 bases and J by 6 bases, and 6 bases separated the two germline ends.

The genes are TRBV10-3 and TRBJ1-3, with TRBD1 matching over 8 bases. The CDR3 has 14 residues. With 5 bases clipped from V and 1 base from J, the junction kept 1 base outside the gene matches. The germline gives CDR1 ENHRY, CDR2 SYGVKD. CDR3 DNA: TGTGCCATCAGTCGACAGGGGTCTGGAAACACCATATATTTT. This translates into CAISRQGSGNTIYF.

The chain combines TRBV6-6 with TRBJ1-4, with no clear D. The CDR3 totals 10 residues. Germline V CDR1 and CDR2: MNHNY, SVGAGI (reference sequence). V gave up 4 bases and J gave up 7 bases, with 1 base separating them. The CDR3 DNA reads TGTGCCAGCAGTTCTGAAAAACTGTTTTTT. It translates to CASSSEKLFF.

The rearrangement links TRBV5-4 to TRBJ2-7; D possibly matches TRBD1 or TRBD2 (5 bases each). The CDR3 is 14 amino acids. The V and J ends lost 4 bases and 6 bases respectively, with 17 bases between them. Germline CDR1 is SGHNT and CDR2 is YYREEE (reference sequence). CDR3 nucleotide sequence: TGTGCCAGCAGCATGCCGGGACCCCTCCGCGAGCAGTACTTC. Amino acids: CASSMPGPLREQYF.

The genes are TRBV6-6 and TRBJ2-7; TRBD2 matches 7 bases. This CDR3 region has 12 residues. Germline CDR1 and CDR2: MNHNY and SVGAGI (reference sequence). Losses at the gene ends were 3 bases for V and 6 bases for J; bases not matched to a gene: 2. CDR3 residues: CASSYPGGEQYF. The CDR3 coding sequence is TGTGCCAGCAGTTATCCGGGGGGCGAGCAGTACTTC.

This sequence joins TRBV19 and TRBJ2-6; possibly TRBD1 for D (5 bases). Germline-derived CDR1 and CDR2 are LNHDA and SQIVND (reference sequence). The CDR3 totals 16 residues. Trimming removed 5 bases at V and 0 bases at J, with 11 bases between. As DNA, the CDR3 is TGTGCCAGTAGTCAGGACAACTACTCTGGGGCCAACGTCCTGACTTTC. Translated: CASSQDNYSGANVLTF. Filled out from reference TRBV19 and TRBJ2-6, the complete variable domain reads DGGITQSPKYLFRKEGQNVTLSCEQNLNHDAMYWYRQDPGQGLRLIYYSQIVNDFQKGDIAEGYSVSREKKESFPLTVTSAQKNPTAFYLCASSQDNYSGANVLTFGAGSRLTVL.

The DNA of the CDR3 is TGTGCCAGCAGTGCTGATCGGTCAGGCGGGACCCCGCGGGGCGAGCAGTACTTC. Amino acid sequence: CASSADRSGGTPRGEQYF. The chain employs TRBV2 and TRBJ2-7; a possible D gene is TRBD2 (6 bases). Germline V gene data show CDR1 as SNHLY and CDR2 as FYNNEI. The CDR3 consists of 18 residues. Trimming removed 4 bases from V and 6 bases from J, with 28 bases in between.

This rearrangement joins TRBV28 to TRBJ1-3, with 8 bases lining up with TRBD1. V lost 4 bases and J lost 3; bases outside the gene matches: 8. The CDR3 totals 16 residues. Germline V gene data show CDR1 as MDHEN and CDR2 as SYDVKM. CDR3 sequence: CASSSFAGTGGNTIYF. In DNA form, the CDR3 reads TGTGCCAGCAGTTCCTTCGCCGGGACAGGTGGAAACACCATATATTTT.

CDR3 loop: CASRSKLSQGTGTDTQYF. CDR3 DNA: TGTGCCAGCAGGTCAAAGCTATCTCAGGGCACGGGCACAGATACGCAGTATTTT. The chain combines TRBV5-6 with TRBJ2-3; a weak D match, TRBD1 (5 bases). Trimming removed 5 bases at V and 1 base at J, with 23 bases between. The CDR3 runs 18 residues. Germline V gene lookup returns CDR1 SGHDT and CDR2 YYEEEE.

The chain uses TRBV19 and TRBJ2-3; perhaps D is TRBD1 or TRBD2 (5 bases each). This CDR3 has 15 amino acids. Germline CDR1 is LNHDA and CDR2 is SQIVND (reference sequence). V was clipped by 8 bases and J by 2 bases, with 17 bases between them. DNA for the CDR3: TGTGCCAGTGGATCGAGGGGCAGCTTCACAGATACGCAGTATTTT. Amino acid sequence: CASGSRGSFTDTQYF.

This chain uses TRBV19 with TRBJ2-5; D is unresolved. This CDR3 contains 14 residues. V lost 5 bases, J lost 5 bases, and 15 bases lay in between. Germline V gene data show CDR1 as LNHDA and CDR2 as SQIVND (reference sequence). The CDR3 region is CASSPRHKWETQYF. CDR3 DNA sequence: TGTGCCAGTAGTCCCCGGCATAAGTGGGAGACCCAGTACTTC.

V gene TRBV7-2 combines with J gene TRBJ1-2; unclear D gene. The length of the CDR3 is 15 residues. The germline CDR1 and CDR2 sequences are SGHTA and FQGNSA. V was trimmed by 0 bases and J by 8 bases, leaving 16 bases between them. The CDR3 reads CASSLAAGSNGGYTF. CDR3 DNA: TGTGCCAGCAGCTTAGCCGCCGGGTCAAACGGGGGCTACACCTTC. Based on the CDR3 plus reference TRBV7-2 and TRBJ1-2, the full variable domain is GAGVSQSPSNKVTEKGKDVELRCDPISGHTALYWYRQSLGQGLEFLIYFQGNSAPDKSGLPSDRFSAERTGGSVSTLTIQRTQQEDSAVYLCASSLAAGSNGGYTFGSGTRLTVV.